The entry below gives a single TCR beta chain sequence along with its context. Its antigen specificity is not known. Per-base quality was not reported, and no clone a single base away is much larger than it. Sample time point, as interpreted from the label and publication: baseline before first vaccination. Samples from vaccinated people were obtained from the UK trials COV001 and COV002, which included a single-blind randomized controlled phase 2/3 trial of AZD1222 (ChAdOx1 nCoV-19) in healthy adults. For TCRbeta chain sequencing, PBMC samples were collected from trial participants at day 0 and at day 28 after the second dose. This record comes from a study of T cell responses to AZD1222 COVID-19 vaccine (dated by TCRdb to the early 2020s). Study-level background: AZD1222 recipients given second doses at about 4 weeks or at about 12 weeks were pooled, since spike-specific TCR depth and breadth were not found to differ between the two schedules. Trial participants were enrolled by age into 18-55, 56-69 and 70-plus year subgroups, with approximately 160, 26 and 62 TCR-sequenced participants respectively. TCR sequencing covered roughly 230 trial participants: about 210 given two doses of AZD1222 and approximately 26 given two doses of MenACWY control vaccine.

The CDR3 regions of human TCRbeta chains were analyzed by immunosequencing. The source study handled its data this way. Repertoire TCRs were checked for matches against a reference library of SARS-CoV-2-specific TCRs that had been generated using the MIRA antigen-specificity platform. Breadth meant the fraction of unique TCRs that were SARS-CoV-2-associated, whereas depth meant the fraction of total T cells that were SARS-CoV-2-associated. Using the MIRA data, each spike-specific TCR was assigned both to the spike region to which the TCR was reactive and to a CD4 or CD8 class. Log10-transformed breadth and depth values were compared by one-way ANOVA with Sidak's multiple comparisons tests. Sourced from immuneACCESS, this table was stored by TCRdb with only in-frame sequences that have V and J called. A share of the clones is absent; for the studies checked, an unresolved V gene accounts for under half, and the remainder has no known explanation. The V and J calls and clone size were taken over from that table, and D and trimming were inferred from the DNA. In this sample the table shows 95,000 to 150,000 clones, more than 80% of which occur a single time. In total, the top ten clones hold 2.5% to 4% of the sample.

Overall results and qualifications from the work: Because no day 14 peak-response samples were available, the repertoires could be characterized only after the peak T cell response. The 56-69-year group was small, and its depth increase did not reach significance, likely because of low power. Reportedly, close to half of the unique spike-specific TCRs recognized epitopes lying outside the regions that are mutated in the B.1.351 and B.1.1.7 variants. Most participants were white British and females outnumbered males, and the authors suggested that clonal diversity may have been underestimated. The whole spike protein was spanned by vaccine-associated CD4 TCRs, and dominant responses were seen in regions 160-218 and 743-854. Conclusions about previously exposed vaccinees are limited, since just 5 to 7 AZD1222 recipients were seropositive for SARS-CoV-2 at baseline. After two AZD1222 doses, both the breadth and the depth of spike-specific TCRs were significantly higher than at day 0 and than in MenACWY recipients.

CDR1 MDHEN and CDR2 SYDVKM were looked up in the germline V gene. Including cysteine and phenylalanine, the CDR3 has 13 amino acids. The only DNA kept is the CDR3, 39 bases in frame from the first base. The germline ends are 12 bases apart after V is trimmed by 7 bases and J by 3 bases. The V gene is TRBV28 and the J gene is TRBJ1-1; the D segment cannot be called with confidence. Sequenced material: peripheral blood, taken on day 0 of AZD1222 vaccination. This clonotype originated in an adult in good health. The CDR3 reads CASTPRGDTEAFF. The DNA sequence reads TGTGCCAGCACGCCCCGCGGGGACACTGAAGCTTTCTTT.